These T cell receptor beta chains were read from a single sample in a study of fetal regulatory T cell absence and autoimmunity. Assay used: immunoSEQ multiplex PCR; TCRdb lists only in-frame clones, some missing. This sample yields about 95,000 clones, of which around 72% are seen a single time; roughly 2% belongs to the top ten. The sample consisted of pancreas tissue. Receptors originate from a male donor with IPEX syndrome. The CDR3 runs from the conserved cysteine through the conserved F or W. The D gene is left open where the match is weak. Part of the rows lack a size; the others show once, few, many or a class for expanded clones.

j_gene: TRBJ1-2; abundance: -; v_gene: TRBV4-1; d_gene: -; CDR3nt: TGCGCCAGCAGCCAAGAGCCGGAGGCTAACTATGGCTACACCTTC; CDR3aa: CASSQEPEANYGYTF
j_gene: TRBJ2-7; abundance: -; v_gene: TRBV19; d_gene: TRBD2; CDR3nt: TGTGCCAGTAGTACAGGACTAGCGGGGATCTACGAGCAGTACTTC; CDR3aa: CASSTGLAGIYEQYF
j_gene: TRBJ2-7; abundance: -; v_gene: TRBV5-1; d_gene: TRBD1; CDR3nt: TGCGCCAGCAGCTTACCCTCGACAGGGGGAGTTCACGAGCAGTACTTC; CDR3aa: CASSLPSTGGVHEQYF
j_gene: TRBJ2-5; abundance: -; v_gene: TRBV6-5; d_gene: TRBD1; CDR3nt: TGTGCCAGCAGTTACCCCACAGGGGCGGTCATAGAGACCCAGTACTTC; CDR3aa: CASSYPTGAVIETQYF
j_gene: TRBJ2-7; abundance: -; v_gene: TRBV7-2; d_gene: -; CDR3nt: TGTGCCAGCAGCTTAGGAGGGACTGGGTACGAGCAGTACTTC; CDR3aa: CASSLGGTGYEQYF
j_gene: TRBJ1-6; abundance: few; v_gene: TRBV6-5; d_gene: -; CDR3nt: TGTGCCAGCCGTTGGGGAGGCCTATATAATTCACCCCTCCACTTT; CDR3aa: CASRWGGLYNSPLHF
j_gene: TRBJ2-3; abundance: -; v_gene: TRBV4-1; d_gene: TRBD2; CDR3nt: TGCGCCAGCAGCCAAGAGACTAGCGGGACAGATACGCAGTATTTT; CDR3aa: CASSQETSGTDTQYF
j_gene: TRBJ2-3; abundance: -; v_gene: TRBV9; d_gene: TRBD2; CDR3nt: TGTGCCAGCAGCGTCGGGGGGGGGCTCACAGATACGCAGTATTTT; CDR3aa: CASSVGGGLTDTQYF
j_gene: TRBJ2-7; abundance: -; v_gene: TRBV7-9; d_gene: -; CDR3nt: TGTGCCAGCAGCTTAGCGGCGGGGAACGAGCAGTACTTC; CDR3aa: CASSLAAGNEQYF
j_gene: TRBJ2-5; abundance: -; v_gene: TRBV6-5; d_gene: -; CDR3nt: TGTGCCAGCAGTAGGGGAGAGACCCAGTACTTC; CDR3aa: CASSRGETQYF
j_gene: TRBJ1-4; abundance: -; v_gene: TRBV10-1; d_gene: TRBD1; CDR3nt: TGCGCCAGCAGTGAGCGGGACAGTTATAATGAAAAACTGTTTTTT; CDR3aa: CASSERDSYNEKLFF
j_gene: TRBJ2-2; abundance: -; v_gene: TRBV7-9; d_gene: TRBD1; CDR3nt: TGTGCCAGCAGCTCGACAGGGAATCCGAACACCGGGGAGCTGTTTTTT; CDR3aa: CASSSTGNPNTGELFF
j_gene: TRBJ2-2; abundance: few; v_gene: TRBV5-1; d_gene: -; CDR3nt: TGCGCCAGCAGCCCAAGACAGAGTAACACCGGGGAGCTGTTTTTT; CDR3aa: CASSPRQSNTGELFF
j_gene: TRBJ1-2; abundance: few; v_gene: TRBV19; d_gene: TRBD1; CDR3nt: TGTGCCAGTAAGAAGGGGACAGACTATGGCTACACCTTC; CDR3aa: CASKKGTDYGYTF
j_gene: TRBJ2-1; abundance: -; v_gene: TRBV19; d_gene: TRBD1; CDR3nt: TGTGCCAGTAGCCAAAACAGGGGACCCAACTACAATGAGCAGTTCTTC; CDR3aa: CASSQNRGPNYNEQFF